This note documents a single TCR beta chain sequence. This CDR3 has 17 amino acids. Trimming took off 4 bases at V and 0 bases at J, with 20 bases between the two ends. Germline loops: CDR1 SGHDT, CDR2 YYEEEE. Per the original data handling: Estimation of nucleated cell counts was performed using reference gene primer amplification. Libraries were prepared by immunoSEQ multiplex PCR; TCRdb keeps only in-frame clonotypes and omits some of them. That table supplies the V and J calls and clone size; D and trimming were determined from the DNA. The repertoire consists of 300,000 to 350,000 clones, with roughly 90% occurring once and the leading ten covering roughly 2.8%. This sample is drawn from a study of blood T cell repertoires in COVID-19. Overall study: Acute and convalescent COVID-19 samples came from the United States, Italy and Spain. From T cells, B-cell-depleted T cells, or PBMCs came the material, which was cDNA or gDNA.

Seattle's cohort entered during active infection and was followed longitudinally. V usage is TRBV5-6 and J usage is TRBJ2-7; a weak D match, TRBD2 (6 bases). This clonotype was obtained from a woman between 25 and 40 years old with COVID-19, enrolled during active disease. What was sequenced was peripheral blood. The CDR3 DNA reads TGTGCCAGCAGCCTATTCCTTGGGGGACTGACCTCCTACGAGCAGTACTTC. Protein product: CASSLFLGGLTSYEQYF.